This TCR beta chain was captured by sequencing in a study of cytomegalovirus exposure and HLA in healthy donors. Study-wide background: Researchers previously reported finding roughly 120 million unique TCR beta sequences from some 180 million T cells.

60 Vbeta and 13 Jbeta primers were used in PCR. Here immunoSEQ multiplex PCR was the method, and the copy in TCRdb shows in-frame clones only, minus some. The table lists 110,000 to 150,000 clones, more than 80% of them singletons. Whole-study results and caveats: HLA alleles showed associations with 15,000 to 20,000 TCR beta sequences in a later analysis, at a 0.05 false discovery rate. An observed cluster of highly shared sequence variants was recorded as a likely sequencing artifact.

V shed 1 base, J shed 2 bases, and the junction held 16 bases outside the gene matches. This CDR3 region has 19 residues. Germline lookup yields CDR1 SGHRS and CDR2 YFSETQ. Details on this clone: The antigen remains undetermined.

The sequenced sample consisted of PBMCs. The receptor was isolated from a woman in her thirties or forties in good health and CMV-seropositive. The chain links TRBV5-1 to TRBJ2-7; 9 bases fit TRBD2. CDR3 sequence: CASSLTTTSGRLIPYEQYF. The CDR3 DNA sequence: TGCGCCAGCAGCTTGACCACAACTAGCGGGCGCTTAATTCCCTACGAGCAGTACTTC. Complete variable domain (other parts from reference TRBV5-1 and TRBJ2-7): KAGVTQTPRYLIKTRGQQVTLSCSPISGHRSVSWYQQTPGQGLQFLFEYFSETQRNKGNFPGRFSGRQFSNSRSEMNVSTLELGDSALYLCASSLTTTSGRLIPYEQYFGPGTRLTVT.